These 25 T cell receptor beta chains came from one sample sequenced in a study of T cells in localized non-small cell lung cancer. TCRdb keeps only in-frame clones here, not all; method: immunoSEQ multiplex PCR. The sample records about 24,000 clones, around nine tenths being singletons. The sequenced sample was peripheral blood, obtained before any cancer treatment. The origin of the receptors is a woman between 35 and 70 years old with stage I lung adenocarcinoma.

V usage is TRBV28 and J usage is TRBJ2-2; TRBD1 matches 8 bases. The germline V gene encodes CDR1 MDHEN and CDR2 SYDVKM. This CDR3 spans 15 amino acids. V trimming: 6 bases; J trimming: 5 bases; junction bases outside the gene matches: 8. CDR3 residues: CASRRQGRRTGELFF. As DNA, the CDR3 is TGTGCCAGCAGGAGACAGGGGCGCCGGACCGGGGAGCTGTTTTTT.

The chain uses TRBV6-6 and TRBJ2-5; the D is unclear. The germline V gene has CDR1 MNHNY and CDR2 SVGAGI (reference sequence). V gave up 5 bases and J gave up 3 bases, with 4 bases separating them. The CDR3 consists of 11 residues. Written as DNA, the CDR3 is TGTGCCAGCAGTCCTAAAGAGACCCAGTACTTC. Translation gives CASSPKETQYF.

This sequence joins TRBV9 and TRBJ2-1; TRBD2 might be the D (6 bases). This CDR3 contains 14 residues. The germline V gene encodes CDR1 SGDLS and CDR2 YYNGEE. The V end lost 4 bases, the J end lost 8 bases, and 16 bases lay between the germline ends. The CDR3 bases are TGTGCCAGCAGCCTCCGACTAGGGTCCGATGAGCAGTTCTTC. This codes for CASSLRLGSDEQFF.

The J gene is TRBJ1-1, the V gene TRBV11-2, with D unresolved. V dropped 1 base and J dropped 5 bases, with 20 bases sitting between them. CDR3 size: 17 residues. Per the germline V gene, CDR1 is SGHAT and CDR2 is FQNNGV. As DNA, the CDR3 is TGTGCCAGCAGCTTAGGTATTGGTGAGGGCGGGTGGACTGAAGCTTTCTTT. Amino acids: CASSLGIGEGGWTEAFF. Full variable domain (remainder filled in from reference TRBV11-2 and TRBJ1-1): EAGVAQSPRYKIIEKRQSVAFWCNPISGHATLYWYQQILGQGPKLLIQFQNNGVVDDSQLPKDRFSAERLKGVDSTLKIQPAKLEDSAVYLCASSLGIGEGGWTEAFFGQGTRLTVV.

CDR3 in DNA: TGTGCCAGTAGTATAGGTATAGGAGGAACTGAAGCTTTCTTT. It is translated as CASSIGIGGTEAFF. V usage is TRBV19 and J usage is TRBJ1-1; D is undetermined. V was clipped by 1 base and J by 5 bases, with 11 bases between them. CDR1 and CDR2 from the germline V gene are LNHDA and SQIVND (reference sequence). The CDR3 totals 14 residues.

The chain joins TRBV7-6 to TRBJ2-7, with no clear D. From germline, CDR1 is SGHVS and CDR2 FNYEAQ. Between the trimmed V and J ends, which lost 11 bases and 3 bases, there was a span of 5 bases. The CDR3 runs to 9 residues. This chain's CDR3 is CAGYYEQYF. CDR3 sequence (DNA): TGTGCCGGCTACTACGAGCAGTACTTC.

V usage is TRBV2 and J usage is TRBJ1-1; possible D gene TRBD1, 5 bases. Trimming took off 5 bases at V and 11 bases at J, with 15 bases between the two ends. CDR3 length: 12 residues. The germline V gene encodes CDR1 SNHLY and CDR2 FYNNEI. For the CDR3, the DNA is TGTGCCAGCAGTACCAGTGGGGGGAGGGCTTTCTTT. Amino acids: CASSTSGGRAFF.

This chain's CDR3 is CASSVDNVTSTDTQYF. In DNA, the CDR3 is TGTGCCAGCAGCGTGGACAACGTTACTAGCACAGATACGCAGTATTTT. The chain has TRBV9 and TRBJ2-3, with a tentative D call TRBD1 (5 bases). The CDR3 loop spans 16 amino acids. CDR1 is SGDLS and CDR2 is YYNGEE in the germline V gene. V dropped 2 bases and J dropped 0 bases, with 13 bases sitting between them.

The chain recombines TRBV19 with TRBJ1-5; 9 nucleotides align to TRBD1. The CDR3 runs to 15 residues. Germline CDR1 is LNHDA and CDR2 is SQIVND (reference sequence). The ends lost 5 bases at V and 7 bases at J; junction bases unmatched: 9. CDR3 residues: CASSPWTGVGQPQHF. As DNA, the CDR3 is TGTGCCAGTAGTCCCTGGACAGGGGTGGGCCAGCCCCAGCATTTT.

As regards this clone: Other DNA variants within this sample encode the same CDR3. V and J are TRBV9 and TRBJ2-2, with no clear D. V lost 0 bases, J lost 0 bases, and 3 bases lay in between. There are 14 residues in the CDR3. Germline V CDR1 and CDR2: SGDLS, YYNGEE. The CDR3 loop reads CASSVGPNTGELFF. CDR3 nucleotide sequence: TGTGCCAGCAGCGTAGGTCCGAACACCGGGGAGCTGTTTTTT.

V and J are TRBV5-1 and TRBJ1-4; perhaps TRBD1 as D (6 bases). In germline, CDR1 is SGHRS, CDR2 YFSETQ. Deletions cut 4 bases from V and 4 bases from J, with 8 bases between. This CDR3 is built from 13 residues. CDR3 residues: CASSPRGNEKLFF. In DNA, the CDR3 is TGCGCCAGCAGCCCCAGGGGTAATGAAAAACTGTTTTTT.

The J gene is TRBJ2-1, the V gene TRBV29-1; 13 bases are shared with TRBD2. Germline V CDR1 and CDR2: SQVTM, ANQGSEA. The CDR3 sequence is 16 residues long. V trimming: 6 bases; J trimming: 8 bases; junction bases outside the gene matches: 13. The CDR3 loop is CSVGGTSGKGTDEQFF. As DNA, the CDR3 is TGCAGCGTGGGGGGGACTAGCGGGAAGGGAACGGATGAGCAGTTCTTC.

This chain connects TRBV15 to TRBJ1-5, with 8 bases that match TRBD1. Trimming removed 4 bases from V and 0 bases from J; junction bases left unmatched: 8. CDR1 and CDR2 (germline): LNHNV, YYDKDF (reference sequence). The CDR3 sequence is 17 residues long. CDR3 coding DNA: TGTGCCACCAGCAAATTAGGACAGGGTAGTAGCAATCAGCCCCAGCATTTT. It is translated as CATSKLGQGSSNQPQHF.

CDR3 sequence reads: CASRGEFEQYF. CDR3 DNA sequence: TGTGCCAGCAGGGGGGAGTTCGAGCAGTACTTC. This chain uses TRBV11-3 with TRBJ2-7; D might be TRBD1 or TRBD2, each matching 5 bases. The CDR3 totals 11 residues. Germline V lookup: CDR1 SGHNT, CDR2 YENEEA. V lost 6 bases and J 6 bases, leaving 9 bases between the germline ends.

This clone is a singleton in its sample. The CDR3 DNA is TGTGCCAGCACCAAGGGGGTATCCTACGAGCAGTACTTC. This gives the protein CASTKGVSYEQYF. The chain is built from TRBV6-5 and TRBJ2-7; the D gene is possibly TRBD1 (6 bases). V was trimmed by 7 bases and J by 1 base, leaving 11 bases between them. The CDR3 covers 13 residues. CDR1 is MNHEY and CDR2 is SVGAGI in the germline V gene.

The chain carries TRBV5-1 and TRBJ2-5, with 10 bases fitting TRBD2. Trimming took 4 bases from V and 3 from J; bases not matched to a gene: 9. Germline V gene data show CDR1 as SGHRS and CDR2 as YFSETQ. This CDR3 has 16 residues. The CDR3 DNA follows: TGCGCCAGCAGCGGGGTACTAGCGGGGCTTAAAGAGACCCAGTACTTC. Amino acid sequence: CASSGVLAGLKETQYF.

The chain couples TRBV7-3 to TRBJ1-1, with D unclear. V lost 1 base, J lost 5 bases, and 8 bases lay in between. Germline values: CDR1 SGHTA, CDR2 FQGTGA. The CDR3 is 13 residues long. CDR3 in DNA: TGTGCCAGCAGCTTAAGTGGTCAGACTGAAGCTTTCTTT. As protein: CASSLSGQTEAFF.

V usage is TRBV7-2 and J usage is TRBJ1-2; possible D gene TRBD1, 5 bases. CDR3 size: 14 residues. V shed 2 bases and J shed 7 bases, with 14 bases lying between them. Germline CDR1 is SGHTA and CDR2 is FQGNSA. The CDR3 DNA reads TGTGCCAGCAGCTTAATGGAGGGAGGGGCTGGCTACACCTTC. It is translated as CASSLMEGGAGYTF.

This clone was picked up a small number of times. The chain links TRBV28 to TRBJ1-2; D unclear. CDR1 and CDR2 (germline): MDHEN, SYDVKM. V was trimmed by 6 bases and J by 1 base, leaving 18 bases between them. This CDR3 comprises 16 residues. The CDR3 here is CASSPVGSTLNYGYTF. The DNA of the CDR3 is TGTGCCAGCAGCCCCGTGGGATCTACGCTTAACTATGGCTACACCTTC.

In this sample, this clone turned up a few times. The chain links TRBV21-1 to TRBJ1-5; TRBD1 is taken as the D call from the table, unchecked against the DNA. TRBV21-1 is a known pseudogene. The CDR3 is 17 amino acids. CDR3 in DNA: TGTGCCAGCAGCACAAGAGACAGGGGGCGCGGCAATCAGCCCCAGCATTTT. It specifies CASSTRDRGRGNQPQHF.

CDR3 in DNA: TGTGCCAGCAGCTTATCCAAGGGGCCATTCTATGGCTACACCTTC. It translates to CASSLSKGPFYGYTF. The chain couples TRBV11-2 to TRBJ1-2, with D tentatively TRBD1 (5 bases). Germline CDR1 reads SGHAT; CDR2 reads FQNNGV. The germline V and J ends were trimmed by 2 bases and 4 bases, with 14 bases remaining between them. The CDR3 spans 15 residues. The whole variable domain, remainder taken from reference TRBV11-2 and TRBJ1-2, is EAGVAQSPRYKIIEKRQSVAFWCNPISGHATLYWYQQILGQGPKLLIQFQNNGVVDDSQLPKDRFSAERLKGVDSTLKIQPAKLEDSAVYLCASSLSKGPFYGYTFGSGTRLTVV.

This chain uses TRBV4-3 with TRBJ1-2; D uncertain. Trimming removed 6 bases at V and 0 bases at J, with 8 bases between. There are 13 residues in the CDR3. Germline V gene lookup returns CDR1 LGHNA and CDR2 YSLEER. The CDR3 here is CASSFAANYGYTF. The CDR3 nucleotides are TGCGCCAGCAGTTTCGCAGCTAACTATGGCTACACCTTC.

This sequence joins TRBV6-5 and TRBJ2-7; D is ambiguous. V shed 5 bases and J shed 3 bases, with 17 bases lying between them. The germline V gene has CDR1 MNHEY and CDR2 SVGAGI. CDR3 length equals 15 residues. The CDR3 reads CASSLDSLPGYEQYF. The CDR3 nucleotides read TGTGCCAGCAGTCTGGATTCCCTTCCGGGCTACGAGCAGTACTTC.

The chain has TRBV5-6 and TRBJ2-7; a weak D match, TRBD2 (5 bases). CDR1 is SGHDT, CDR2 YYEEEE, per germline. The CDR3 extends over 14 amino acids. V was trimmed by 4 bases and J by 4 bases, leaving 15 bases between them. The CDR3 DNA follows: TGTGCCAGCAGCCTTCGCCTTCCGGGATACGAGCAGTACTTC. Residues: CASSLRLPGYEQYF.

This chain links TRBV7-7 with TRBJ1-1; D remains ambiguous. Germline loops: CDR1 SSHAT, CDR2 FNYEAQ (reference sequence). This CDR3 spans 13 amino acids. The V gene lost 4 bases and the J gene lost 1 base, with 7 bases spanning the gap. Here the CDR3 reads CASSSTRNTEAFF. CDR3 bases: TGTGCCAGCAGCTCAACTCGGAACACTGAAGCTTTCTTT.